This TCR beta chain appears in the sequencing data of a study of PD-1 blockade in classical Hodgkin lymphoma. The overall study: Every 2 weeks, patients had 3 mg/kg nivolumab intravenously.

About this clone: Its antigen is not known.

Every single patient, without exception, relapsed after autologous stem cell transplantation, and brentuximab vedotin exposure varied. Method: immunoSEQ multiplex PCR; TCRdb's copy keeps in-frame clones and lacks some. The data show 89,000 or so clones, with around 90% seen just once and roughly 3% held by the top ten. Broader study findings: Why repertoires differed is undefined; disease activity or prior therapy possibly contributed. Newly diagnosed patients and complete responders had comparable diversity at baseline. Significantly greater TCR diversity emerged by C4D1 in CD4+ cells but not CD8+ cells.

The sequencing used peripheral blood mononuclear cells (PBMCs), collected before the second cycle of nivolumab. The source of this sequence is a human donor with classical Hodgkin lymphoma.

This CDR3 is CASSPHPAGVEQPQHF. CDR3 nucleotides: TGTGCCAGCAGCCCCCACCCCGCAGGGGTTGAGCAGCCCCAGCATTTT. The J gene is TRBJ1-5, the V gene TRBV28, with D possibly being TRBD1 (6 bases). Germline V gene data show CDR1 as MDHEN and CDR2 as SYDVKM. This CDR3 has 16 residues. V was clipped by 6 bases and J by 7 bases, with 22 bases between them.